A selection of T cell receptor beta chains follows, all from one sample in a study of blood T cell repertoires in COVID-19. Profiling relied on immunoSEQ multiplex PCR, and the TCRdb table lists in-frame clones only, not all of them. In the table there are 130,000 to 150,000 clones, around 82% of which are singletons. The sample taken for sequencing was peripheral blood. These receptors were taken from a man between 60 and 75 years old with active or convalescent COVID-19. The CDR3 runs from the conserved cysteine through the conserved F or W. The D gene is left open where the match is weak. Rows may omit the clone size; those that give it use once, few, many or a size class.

TGCGCCAGCAGCCCTAACAGGGACTACGAGCAGTACTTC,CASSPNRDYEQYF,TRBV5-1,.,TRBJ2-7,.
TGTGCCAGCAGCTTTGGCGGGGCCTCCTACAATGAGCAGTTCTTC,CASSFGGASYNEQFF,TRBV7-2,.,TRBJ2-1,.
TGTGCCAGCAGTGAATTCGGTTGGGGCGATACGCAGTATTTT,CASSEFGWGDTQYF,TRBV25-1,.,TRBJ2-3,.
TGTGCCAGCAGTTTGTCTGGCAGGAACTATGGCTACACCTTC,CASSLSGRNYGYTF,TRBV28,.,TRBJ1-2,.
TGTGCCATCAGTGAGTCCCGGACTAGCGGGGCCGTGTGGTTCTTC,CAISESRTSGAVWFF,TRBV10-3,TRBD2,TRBJ2-1,.
TGTGCCGGGTCCACAGACACAGATACGCAGTATTTT,CAGSTDTDTQYF,TRBV28,.,TRBJ2-3,.
TGTGCCAGCAGCTTGGGGGGGGGACTAGCGGGAGGACACACCGGGGAGCTGTTTTTT,CASSLGGGLAGGHTGELFF,TRBV5-4,TRBD2,TRBJ2-2,.
TGTGCCAGCTCACCAGGGGCCTACTCTGGAAACACCATATATTTT,CASSPGAYSGNTIYF,TRBV18,.,TRBJ1-3,few
TGTGCCAGCAGCAGGGACACAGGGTATGGCACCATATATTTT,CASSRDTGYGTIYF,TRBV5-4,.,TRBJ1-3,.
TGTGCCAGCAGCATGTTAGCGGGAGGTGCGACGGGCAATGAGCAGTTCTTC,CASSMLAGGATGNEQFF,TRBV5-5,TRBD2,TRBJ2-1,.
TGTGCCAGCAGCAAGTGGGGACTAGCCAAGGCAGATACGCAGTATTTT,CASSKWGLAKADTQYF,TRBV21-1,.,TRBJ2-3,few
TGTGCCAGCAGACTCTCCCCGGCGGGGAATAGAGATCAGCCCCAGCATTTT,CASRLSPAGNRDQPQHF,TRBV28,.,TRBJ1-5,.
TGTGCCAGCAGTTACGGGACAGACCAGAACACTGAAGCTTTCTTT,CASSYGTDQNTEAFF,TRBV6-2/TRBV6-3,TRBD1,TRBJ1-1,few
TGCGCCAGCAGTCCGGGACAGCCCTACAATGAGCAGTTCTTC,CASSPGQPYNEQFF,TRBV5-1,TRBD1,TRBJ2-1,.
TGTGCCACCAGTGATCCTATAGGACAGGGGGCCGGGGGCTACACCTTC,CATSDPIGQGAGGYTF,TRBV24-1,TRBD1,TRBJ1-2,.
TGTGCCAGCAGCTTAACGGGCAGGGGGCTTACCGGGGAGCTGTTTTTT,CASSLTGRGLTGELFF,TRBV7-3,TRBD1,TRBJ2-2,few
TGTGCCAGCAGTTACTCTGCACTAGCGGGAGCTGGGCAGTTCTTC,CASSYSALAGAGQFF,TRBV6-5,TRBD2,TRBJ2-1,.